What follows is one TCR beta chain and its context. The antigen is unknown. Germline loops: CDR1 SGHTA, CDR2 FQGNSA. With 4 bases removed from V and 5 bases from J, the gap between germline ends came to 16 bases. The CDR3 has 15 residues. The PCR made use of 60 Vbeta and 13 Jbeta primers. Sequencing was performed with immunoSEQ multiplex PCR; in TCRdb, only in-frame clones are kept and a portion is missing. Among approximately 220,000 clones, around 79% were seen once, and the ten largest hold about 1.7%. The data were obtained in a study of cytomegalovirus exposure and HLA in healthy donors. Points from the study as a whole: Presence/absence analyses assumed roughly uniform sequencing depth across donors.

The rearrangement uses TRBV7-2 and TRBJ2-3; D is perhaps TRBD1 (6 bases). This receptor was obtained from a male donor in good health and CMV-seronegative. Sequencing was carried out using PBMCs. CDR3 loop: CASSSLLDRRDTQYF. CDR3 DNA sequence: TGTGCCAGCAGCTCGCTCTTAGACAGGCGAGATACGCAGTATTTT.